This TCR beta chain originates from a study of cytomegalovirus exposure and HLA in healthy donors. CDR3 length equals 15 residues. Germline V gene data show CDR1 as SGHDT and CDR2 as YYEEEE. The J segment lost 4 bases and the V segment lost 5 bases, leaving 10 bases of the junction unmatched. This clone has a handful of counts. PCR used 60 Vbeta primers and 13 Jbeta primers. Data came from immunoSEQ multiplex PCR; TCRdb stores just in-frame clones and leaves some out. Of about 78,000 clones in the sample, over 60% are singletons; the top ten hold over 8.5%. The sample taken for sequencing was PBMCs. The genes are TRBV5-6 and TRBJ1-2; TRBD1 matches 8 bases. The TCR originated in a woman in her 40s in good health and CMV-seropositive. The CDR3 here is CASSPLSGQGYGYTF. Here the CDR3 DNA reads TGTGCCAGCAGTCCCTTGTCAGGACAGGGCTATGGCTACACCTTC.